The 23 T cell receptor beta chains reported below all come from one sample, sequenced in a study of blood T cell repertoires in COVID-19. Data came from immunoSEQ multiplex PCR; TCRdb stores just in-frame clones and leaves some out. The table shows around 260,000 clones, with about 93% occurring only once. The source material was PBMCs or T cells enriched from blood (not recorded which). The source of these receptors is a woman aged 25 to 39 who had recovered from COVID-19.

The rearrangement uses TRBV28 and TRBJ1-2; 7 nucleotides match TRBD1. V shed 9 bases, J shed 0 bases, and the junction held 10 bases outside the gene matches. Germline assignment: CDR1 MDHEN and CDR2 SYDVKM. This CDR3 has 15 residues. The CDR3: CASRSTGYTNYGYTF. The DNA of the CDR3 is TGTGCCAGTCGATCGACAGGGTATACTAACTATGGCTACACCTTC.

This clone was seen a handful of times. The V gene is TRBV7-9, the J gene TRBJ1-1; maybe TRBD1 (5 bases). Germline values: CDR1 SEHNR, CDR2 FQNEAQ (reference sequence). V was pared by 3 bases and J by 10 bases, with 9 bases between. The CDR3 contains 11 residues. The CDR3: CASSFKGRAFF. Here the CDR3 DNA reads TGTGCCAGCAGCTTTAAGGGGCGAGCTTTCTTT. Based on the CDR3 plus reference TRBV7-9 and TRBJ1-1, the full variable domain is DTGVSQNPRHKITKRGQNVTFRCDPISEHNRLYWYRQTLGQGPEFLTYFQNEAQLEKSRLLSDRFSAERPKGSFSTLEIQRTEQGDSAMYLCASSFKGRAFFGQGTRLTVV.

The chain recombines TRBV5-1 with TRBJ2-1, with 8 nucleotides matching TRBD1. Looked up from germline, CDR1 is SGHRS and CDR2 is YFSETQ. The CDR3 contains 16 residues. The V segment lost 3 bases and the J segment 2 bases; nucleotides outside the gene matches: 7. The CDR3 sequence is CASSYIGTGAYNEQFF. CDR3 nucleotides: TGCGCCAGCAGCTATATAGGGACAGGAGCCTACAATGAGCAGTTCTTC.

The V gene is TRBV29-1, the J gene TRBJ1-2; TRBD1 aligns across 8 bases. The CDR3 has 15 residues. CDR1 is SQVTM, CDR2 ANQGSEA, per germline. V was pared by 3 bases and J by 6 bases, with 12 bases of the junction left unmatched. CDR3 bases: TGCAGCGTTGATGGGGGGCGGACAGGGCTACATGGCTACACCTTC. It yields the protein CSVDGGRTGLHGYTF.

This chain connects TRBV7-9 to TRBJ2-3; TRBD2 matches 7 bases. The trim removed 4 bases at V and 3 bases at J, leaving 7 bases unmatched. CDR3 length equals 15 residues. Germline V gives CDR1 SEHNR, CDR2 FQNEAQ (reference sequence). The CDR3 sequence: CASSSYGTTTDTQYF. The CDR3 nucleotides are TGTGCCAGCAGCTCCTACGGGACTACTACAGATACGCAGTATTTT.

This chain connects TRBV19 to TRBJ2-7; 14 nucleotides align to TRBD2. The CDR3 totals 17 residues. V lost 4 bases, J lost 4 bases, and 9 bases stayed unmatched. The V gene's germline CDR1 is LNHDA and CDR2 SQIVND (reference sequence). The CDR3 protein is CASSKLSGLAGAYEQYF. CDR3 in DNA: TGTGCCAGTAGTAAACTATCGGGACTAGCGGGAGCATACGAGCAGTACTTC.

The chain is built from TRBV7-9 and TRBJ2-7, with 7 bases fitting TRBD2. V dropped 1 base and J dropped 4; count of bases not matched to a gene: 4. The CDR3 totals 14 residues. Germline V gene lookup returns CDR1 SEHNR and CDR2 FQNEAQ (reference sequence). The CDR3 DNA follows: TGTGCCAGCAGCTTAGTGGCGGGAGCTTACGAGCAGTACTTC. Translation: CASSLVAGAYEQYF.

This sequence joins TRBV5-1 and TRBJ2-7; D is ambiguous. The CDR3 loop spans 12 amino acids. Trimming cost V 1 base and J 3 bases, with 5 bases left between them. Looked up from germline, CDR1 is SGHRS and CDR2 is YFSETQ. For the CDR3, the DNA is TGCGCCAGCAGCTTGCAGGACTACGAGCAGTACTTC. As protein: CASSLQDYEQYF. Full variable domain (remainder filled in from reference TRBV5-1 and TRBJ2-7): KAGVTQTPRYLIKTRGQQVTLSCSPISGHRSVSWYQQTPGQGLQFLFEYFSETQRNKGNFPGRFSGRQFSNSRSEMNVSTLELGDSALYLCASSLQDYEQYFGPGTRLTVT.

The V gene is TRBV28, the J gene TRBJ2-1, with 8 positions matching TRBD2. The junction had 8 bases not matched to a gene; V was cut back by 2 bases and J by 2 bases. Looked up from germline, CDR1 is MDHEN and CDR2 is SYDVKM. This CDR3 has 17 amino acids. The CDR3: CASSLLSLAGPYNEQFF. In DNA form, the CDR3 reads TGTGCCAGCAGTTTACTGAGCCTAGCGGGCCCCTACAATGAGCAGTTCTTC.

The chain combines TRBV30 with TRBJ2-1, with TRBD2 identical over 10 bases. The V gene end was trimmed by 2 bases and the J gene end by 7 bases; junction bases not matched to a gene: 8. The germline gives CDR1 GTSNPN, CDR2 SVGIG (reference sequence). The CDR3 runs to 15 residues. In DNA form, the CDR3 reads TGTGCCTGGAGTCGTACCTTAGCGGGAGGTAATGAGCAGTTCTTC. Its protein is CAWSRTLAGGNEQFF.

The chain has TRBV5-8 and TRBJ2-1; no reliable D call. Between the trimmed V and J ends, which lost 3 bases and 2 bases, there was a span of 12 bases. CDR3 length: 15 residues. Looked up from germline, CDR1 is SGHTS and CDR2 is YDEGEE. The CDR3 sequence: CASSYDTSAYNEQFF. The DNA for the CDR3 is TGTGCCAGCAGCTACGACACGTCCGCCTACAATGAGCAGTTCTTC.

This chain uses TRBV18 with TRBJ2-7; 10 positions agree with TRBD1. Looked up from germline, CDR1 is KGHSH and CDR2 is LQKENI. This CDR3 comprises 15 residues. V gave up 2 bases and J gave up 3 bases; unmatched junction bases: 4. The CDR3 loop is CASSPSGTGVYEQYF. The CDR3 region has the DNA TGTGCCAGCTCACCAAGCGGGACAGGGGTCTACGAGCAGTACTTC. The variable domain in full, with the rest retrieved from reference TRBV18 and TRBJ2-7, is NAGVMQNPRHLVRRRGQEARLRCSPMKGHSHVYWYRQLPEEGLKFMVYLQKENIIDESGMPKERFSAEFPKEGPSILRIQQVVRGDSAAYFCASSPSGTGVYEQYFGPGTRLTVT.

This clone was observed a single time. This chain connects TRBV15 to TRBJ2-5; tentatively, D is TRBD2 (5 bases). Germline assignment: CDR1 LNHNV and CDR2 YYDKDF (reference sequence). The CDR3 is 14 residues long. Trimming pared 5 bases from V and 0 bases from J, leaving 10 bases between. CDR3 amino acids: CATSGPGNQETQYF. The CDR3 nucleotides are TGTGCCACCAGCGGACCCGGGAACCAAGAGACCCAGTACTTC.

J is TRBJ1-1 and V is TRBV7-9; D is possibly TRBD1 (6 bases). V was pared by 3 bases and J by 5 bases, with 10 bases between. The CDR3 sequence is 13 residues long. Germline CDR1 reads SEHNR; CDR2 reads FQNEAQ (reference sequence). The CDR3 reads CASSFRQETEAFF. Here the CDR3 DNA reads TGTGCCAGCAGCTTTAGACAGGAAACTGAAGCTTTCTTT. The full variable domain, its missing parts supplied by reference TRBV7-9 and TRBJ1-1, is DTGVSQNPRHKITKRGQNVTFRCDPISEHNRLYWYRQTLGQGPEFLTYFQNEAQLEKSRLLSDRFSAERPKGSFSTLEIQRTEQGDSAMYLCASSFRQETEAFFGQGTRLTVV.

The chain couples TRBV4-1 to TRBJ2-4; D might be TRBD2 (7 bases). CDR3 length: 16 amino acids. V was pared by 0 bases and J by 5 bases, with 14 bases between. Germline CDR1 and CDR2: MGHRA and YSYEKL. The CDR3 DNA sequence: TGCGCCAGCAGCCAAGATGGGGGGGGGCATCAAAACATTCAGTACTTC. Its translation: CASSQDGGGHQNIQYF.

The rearrangement joins TRBV6-2 or TRBV6-3 to TRBJ2-7; D gene unclear. Trimming shortened V by 0 bases and J by 6 bases, and 3 bases separated the two germline ends. Germline lookup yields CDR1 MNHEY and CDR2 SVGEGT. The CDR3 has 11 residues. The chain's CDR3 is CASSYSSEQYF. CDR3 nucleotide sequence: TGTGCCAGCAGTTACTCGAGCGAGCAGTACTTC.

This clone was seen a few times. This chain links TRBV2 with TRBJ1-2, with 11 bases lining up with TRBD1. V shed 4 bases, J shed 2 bases, and the junction held 12 bases outside the gene matches. The germline gives CDR1 SNHLY, CDR2 FYNNEI. CDR3 length: 18 amino acids. CDR3 residues: CASSAPERTGGRNYGYTF. The CDR3 region has the DNA TGTGCCAGCAGTGCGCCAGAGAGGACAGGGGGCCGGAACTATGGCTACACCTTC.

V is TRBV5-1 and J is TRBJ1-1; 10 bases align to TRBD1. Germline V gene data show CDR1 as SGHRS and CDR2 as YFSETQ. This CDR3 spans 15 amino acids. V lost 3 bases and J lost 5; bases outside the gene matches: 7. CDR3: CASSSRDRGETEAFF. The CDR3 DNA is TGCGCCAGCAGCTCCCGGGACAGGGGAGAGACTGAAGCTTTCTTT.

This clone was seen more than once but under ten times. Within the sample, other DNA sequences also encode this same CDR3. This rearrangement joins TRBV30 to TRBJ1-3; D gene unclear. Trimming took 0 bases from V and 0 from J, leaving 9 bases between them. The CDR3 sequence is 15 residues long. Germline V gives CDR1 GTSNPN, CDR2 SVGIG (reference sequence). This CDR3 reads CAWSVRRSSGNTIYF. CDR3 DNA: TGTGCCTGGAGTGTACGTCGGTCCTCTGGAAACACCATATATTTT.

The chain uses TRBV7-2 and TRBJ2-7; 8 nucleotides align to TRBD1. V shed 5 bases, J shed 5 bases, and the junction held 8 bases outside the gene matches. The CDR3 totals 14 residues. Germline CDR1 and CDR2: SGHTA and FQGNSA. DNA of the CDR3: TGTGCCAGCAGCCGGCCACAGGGGGTTAACGAGCAGTACTTC. Protein sequence: CASSRPQGVNEQYF.

The CDR3 region is CASSTTGFAETQYF. In nucleotides, the CDR3 is TGTGCCAGTAGTACCACAGGGTTTGCAGAGACCCAGTACTTC. The chain carries TRBV19 and TRBJ2-5; D may be TRBD1 (6 bases). Germline CDR1 LNHDA, CDR2 SQIVND (reference sequence). The CDR3 has 14 residues. Trimming cost V 4 bases and J 4 bases, with 13 bases left between them.

The CDR3 spells CAISTAISGNTIYF. The CDR3 region has the DNA TGTGCCATCTCAACAGCCATCTCTGGAAACACCATATATTTT. The gene calls are TRBV10-3 and TRBJ1-3; D is ambiguous. The CDR3 is made up of 14 amino acids. The V gene lost 8 bases and the J gene lost 0 bases, with 11 bases spanning the gap. CDR1 is ENHRY, CDR2 SYGVKD, per germline.

J is TRBJ2-1 and V is TRBV24-1; D unclear. The V gene lost 1 base and the J gene lost 6 bases, with 9 bases spanning the gap. This CDR3 spans 14 amino acids. Looked up from germline, CDR1 is KGHDR and CDR2 is SFDVKD. The CDR3 sequence: CATSDLTLANEQFF. The CDR3 region has the DNA TGTGCCACCAGTGATTTAACGCTGGCCAATGAGCAGTTCTTC.